Following are 13 T cell receptor beta chains from one sample sequenced in a study of shared T cell receptors in the human thymus. TCRdb's table, derived via immunoSEQ multiplex PCR, lists solely in-frame clones and lacks some. The sample carries roughly 560,000 clones, 75% to 80% recorded once. The data also belong to a second study, concerning human thymus T cells.

Sequencing input: thymocytes. The receptor source for this set is a boy younger than two with a congenital heart defect.

The J gene is TRBJ2-5, the V gene TRBV5-1; 9 bases map to TRBD1. The CDR3 has 15 amino acids. The V gene end was trimmed by 3 bases and the J gene end by 5 bases; junction bases not matched to a gene: 8. Germline CDR1 SGHRS, CDR2 YFSETQ. The CDR3 sequence: CASSWGTGSRETQYF. The CDR3, as DNA: TGCGCCAGCAGCTGGGGGACAGGGTCAAGGGAGACCCAGTACTTC.

J is TRBJ2-1 and V is TRBV4-1; 8 bases match TRBD2. V gave up 2 bases and J gave up 5 bases; unmatched junction bases: 17. The CDR3 totals 19 residues. Germline loops: CDR1 MGHRA, CDR2 YSYEKL. The chain's CDR3 is CASSQPPGRVRALDNEQFF. CDR3 DNA: TGCGCCAGCAGCCAACCCCCCGGGAGGGTCCGGGCCCTTGACAATGAGCAGTTCTTC.

The genes are TRBV7-9 and TRBJ2-2, with 13 bases identical to TRBD2. The CDR3 has 18 residues. Unmatched junction bases numbered 8, after V lost 3 bases and J lost 4 bases. CDR1 is SEHNR, CDR2 FQNEAQ, per germline (reference sequence). CDR3 bases: TGTGCCAGCAGCTTCCGCCCCACTAGCGGGAGGGCCACCGGGGAGCTGTTTTTT. It specifies CASSFRPTSGRATGELFF.

The V gene is TRBV5-1, the J gene TRBJ2-7, with D possibly being TRBD1 (5 bases). V dropped 1 base and J dropped 3 bases, with 11 bases sitting between them. Germline V gene lookup returns CDR1 SGHRS and CDR2 YFSETQ. The CDR3 is 14 amino acids. CDR3 DNA: TGCGCCAGCAGCTTGAGGCAGGGAAACTACGAGCAGTACTTC. Amino acid sequence: CASSLRQGNYEQYF. The variable domain in full, with the rest retrieved from reference TRBV5-1 and TRBJ2-7, is KAGVTQTPRYLIKTRGQQVTLSCSPISGHRSVSWYQQTPGQGLQFLFEYFSETQRNKGNFPGRFSGRQFSNSRSEMNVSTLELGDSALYLCASSLRQGNYEQYFGPGTRLTVT.

The chain joins TRBV28 to TRBJ1-5; D ambiguous. Germline V gives CDR1 MDHEN, CDR2 SYDVKM. Between the trimmed V and J ends, which lost 7 bases and 3 bases, there was a span of 25 bases. CDR3 length equals 18 residues. The CDR3 loop reads CASTWGRTVREINQPQHF. As DNA, the CDR3 is TGTGCCAGCACCTGGGGAAGGACGGTCCGGGAGATCAATCAGCCCCAGCATTTT.

For the CDR3, the DNA is TGTGCCAGCAGTGGCGGGAGGGCCGGTTCCTACGAGCAGTACTTC. Encoded protein: CASSGGRAGSYEQYF. This chain connects TRBV6-1 to TRBJ2-7; 9 bases fit TRBD2. The CDR3 has 15 amino acids. Germline values: CDR1 MNHNS, CDR2 SASEGT. With 4 bases clipped from V and 1 base from J, the junction kept 5 bases outside the gene matches.

This clone has a single count. V and J are TRBV27 and TRBJ2-1; tentative D call: TRBD1 (6 bases). Trimming left V 1 base short and J 4 bases short, with 14 bases between. The germline gives CDR1 MNHEY, CDR2 SMNVEV (reference sequence). The CDR3 is 16 amino acids. This CDR3 reads CASSLYNRVSYNEQFF. The CDR3, as DNA: TGTGCCAGCAGTTTATATAACAGGGTATCATACAATGAGCAGTTCTTC.

The rearrangement uses TRBV28 and TRBJ2-7; D call uncertain. The CDR3 covers 14 residues. V lost 5 bases and J 6 bases, leaving 17 bases between the germline ends. Germline lookup yields CDR1 MDHEN and CDR2 SYDVKM. CDR3 DNA sequence: TGTGCCAGCAGTACCACCCTGGGCACTCTCGAGCAGTACTTC. This translates into CASSTTLGTLEQYF.

The chain uses TRBV10-1 and TRBJ2-7; TRBD2 aligns across 12 bases. This CDR3 region has 16 residues. CDR1 and CDR2 from the germline V gene are WNHNN and SYGVQD (reference sequence). Losses at the gene ends were 2 bases for V and 5 bases for J; bases not matched to a gene: 7. The CDR3 spells CASSEGKTSGRHEQYF. As DNA, the CDR3 is TGCGCCAGCAGTGAGGGCAAGACTAGCGGGAGACACGAGCAGTACTTC.

This chain uses TRBV5-6 with TRBJ2-7; 7 bases match TRBD2. Germline V gene sequence: CDR1 SGHDT, CDR2 YYEEEE. CDR3 size: 15 residues. Trimming at V came to 4 bases and at J to 1 base, leaving 8 bases not matched to a gene. CDR3: CASSPGSGESYEQYF. CDR3 nucleotide sequence: TGTGCCAGCAGCCCGGGGAGCGGGGAATCCTACGAGCAGTACTTC.

This sequence joins TRBV4-3 and TRBJ2-1; 11 nucleotides line up with TRBD2. The CDR3 has 15 amino acids. V trimming: 5 bases; J trimming: 4 bases; junction bases outside the gene matches: 4. CDR1 and CDR2 (germline): LGHNA, YSLEER. Here the CDR3 DNA reads TGCGCCAGCAGCTCGGGACTAGCGGATTACAATGAGCAGTTCTTC. It specifies CASSSGLADYNEQFF.

The J gene is TRBJ2-7, the V gene TRBV21-1; TRBD1, the table's D call, lacks a check against the DNA. TRBV21-1 is termed a pseudogene. The CDR3 consists of 16 residues. CDR3 residues: CASSKARTATSYEQYF. CDR3 nucleotide sequence: TGTGCCAGCAGCAAAGCCCGGACAGCTACCTCCTACGAGCAGTACTTC.

V usage is TRBV10-1 and J usage is TRBJ2-3; D not certain. CDR1 is WNHNN, CDR2 SYGVQD, per germline (reference sequence). The CDR3 has 14 amino acids. With 2 bases removed from V and 6 bases from J, the gap between germline ends came to 12 bases. The CDR3 region has the DNA TGCGCCAGCAGTGAGAAACTCGTCAGGGATACGCAGTATTTT. Translation: CASSEKLVRDTQYF.